This T cell receptor (beta chain) was found in a study of monozygotic twins with inflammatory bowel disease. TCRdb reanalyzed the 5' RACE reads and collapses them to one entry per CDR3 protein, without DNA. This sample's table has roughly 200,000 distinct CDR3 sequences. The total RNA came straight from whole blood, and T cells were not sorted beforehand. Germline CDR1 and CDR2: SGHKS and YYEKEE (reference sequence). The CDR3 totals 16 residues. The chain joins TRBV5-5 to TRBJ2-3. The receptor was isolated from a human donor with ulcerative colitis or Crohn's disease, or a healthy co-twin of an affected twin (not recorded which). Sequenced sample: blood. The CDR3: CASSSGALYATDTQYF.